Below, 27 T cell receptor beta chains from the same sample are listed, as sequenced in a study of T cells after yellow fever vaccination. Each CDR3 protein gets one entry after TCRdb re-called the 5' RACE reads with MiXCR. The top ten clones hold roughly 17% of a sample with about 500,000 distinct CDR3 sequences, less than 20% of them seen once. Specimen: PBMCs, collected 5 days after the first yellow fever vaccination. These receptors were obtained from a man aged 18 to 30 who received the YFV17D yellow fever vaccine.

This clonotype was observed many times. The CDR3 nucleotides are TGTGCCAGCAGCTTGGACAGCAATCAGCCCCAGCATTTT. Translating it yields CASSLDSNQPQHF. The chain combines TRBV18 with TRBJ1-5; D is undetermined. The CDR3 has 13 amino acids. Looked up from germline, CDR1 is KGHSH and CDR2 is LQKENI. Trimming took 8 bases from V and 1 from J, leaving 9 bases between them.

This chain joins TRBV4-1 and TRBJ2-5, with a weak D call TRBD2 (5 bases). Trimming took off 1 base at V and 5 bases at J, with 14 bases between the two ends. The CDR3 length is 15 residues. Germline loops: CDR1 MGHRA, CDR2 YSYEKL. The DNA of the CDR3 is TGCGCCAGCAGCCAAGTATCTTCACGCGGGGAGACCCAGTACTTC. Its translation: CASSQVSSRGETQYF.

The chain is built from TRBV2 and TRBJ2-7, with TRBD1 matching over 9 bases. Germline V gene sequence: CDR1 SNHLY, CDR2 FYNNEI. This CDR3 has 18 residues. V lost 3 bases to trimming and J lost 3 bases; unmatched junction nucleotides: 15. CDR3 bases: TGTGCCAGCAGTGATAGTGGAGCGGGACAGGGTCTGCTCTACGAGCAGTACTTC. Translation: CASSDSGAGQGLLYEQYF.

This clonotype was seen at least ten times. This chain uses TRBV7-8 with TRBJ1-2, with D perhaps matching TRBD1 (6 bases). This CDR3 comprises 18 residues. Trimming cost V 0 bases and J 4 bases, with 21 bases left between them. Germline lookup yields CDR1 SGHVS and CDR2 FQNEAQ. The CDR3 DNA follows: TGTGCCAGCAGCTTAGCGGCGGGGGGCGCGGGGCTGGGCTATGGCTACACCTTC. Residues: CASSLAAGGAGLGYGYTF.

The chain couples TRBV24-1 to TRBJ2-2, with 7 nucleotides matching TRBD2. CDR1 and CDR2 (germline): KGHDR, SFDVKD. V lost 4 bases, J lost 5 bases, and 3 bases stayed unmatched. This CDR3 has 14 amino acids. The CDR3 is CATSEGGSTGELFF. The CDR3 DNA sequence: TGTGCCACCAGTGAGGGGGGGTCAACCGGGGAGCTGTTTTTT.

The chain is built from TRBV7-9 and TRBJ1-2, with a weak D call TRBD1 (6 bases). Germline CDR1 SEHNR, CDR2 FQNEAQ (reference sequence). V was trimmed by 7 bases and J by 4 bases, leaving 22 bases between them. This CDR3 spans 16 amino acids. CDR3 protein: CASTDLLGGGTYGYTF. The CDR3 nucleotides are TGTGCCAGCACCGACCTTCTGGGGGGCGGTACCTATGGCTACACCTTC.

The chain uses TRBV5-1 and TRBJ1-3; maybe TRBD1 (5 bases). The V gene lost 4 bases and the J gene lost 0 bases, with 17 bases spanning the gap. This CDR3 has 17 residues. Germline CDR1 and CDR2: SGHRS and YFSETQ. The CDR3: CASSVSGTVPSGNTIYF. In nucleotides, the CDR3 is TGCGCCAGCAGCGTGTCCGGGACGGTACCCTCTGGAAACACCATATATTTT.

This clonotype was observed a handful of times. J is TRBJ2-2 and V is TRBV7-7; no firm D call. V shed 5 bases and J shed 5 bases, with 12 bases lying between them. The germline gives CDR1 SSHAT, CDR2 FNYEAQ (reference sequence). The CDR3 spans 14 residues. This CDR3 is CASSPTYETGELFF. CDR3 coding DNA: TGTGCCAGCAGCCCTACCTACGAAACCGGGGAGCTGTTTTTT. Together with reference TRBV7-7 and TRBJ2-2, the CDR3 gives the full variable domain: GAGVSQSPRYKVTKRGQDVTLRCDPISSHATLYWYQQALGQGPEFLTYFNYEAQPDKSGLPSDRFSAERPEGSISTLTIQRTEQRDSAMYRCASSPTYETGELFFGEGSRLTVL.

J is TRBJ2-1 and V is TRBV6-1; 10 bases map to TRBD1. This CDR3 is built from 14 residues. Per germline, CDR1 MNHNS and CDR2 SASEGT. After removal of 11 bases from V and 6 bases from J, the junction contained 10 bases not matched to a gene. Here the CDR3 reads CAGSGTGAFNEQFF. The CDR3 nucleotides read TGTGCCGGTTCCGGGACAGGGGCCTTCAATGAGCAGTTCTTC.

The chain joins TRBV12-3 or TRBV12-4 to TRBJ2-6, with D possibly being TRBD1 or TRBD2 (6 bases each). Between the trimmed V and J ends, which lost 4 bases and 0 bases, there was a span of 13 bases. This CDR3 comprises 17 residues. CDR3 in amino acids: CASSSEGGNSGANVLTF. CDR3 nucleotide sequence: TGTGCCAGCAGTTCAGAAGGGGGGAACTCTGGGGCCAACGTCCTGACTTTC.

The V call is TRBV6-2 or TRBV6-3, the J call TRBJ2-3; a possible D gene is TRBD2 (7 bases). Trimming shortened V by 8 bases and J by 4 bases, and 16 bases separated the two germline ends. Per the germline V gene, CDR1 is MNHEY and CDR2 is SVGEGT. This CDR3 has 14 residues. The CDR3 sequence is CASCRGGASDTQYF. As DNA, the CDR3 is TGTGCCAGCTGTCGTGGGGGGGCCTCAGATACGCAGTATTTT.

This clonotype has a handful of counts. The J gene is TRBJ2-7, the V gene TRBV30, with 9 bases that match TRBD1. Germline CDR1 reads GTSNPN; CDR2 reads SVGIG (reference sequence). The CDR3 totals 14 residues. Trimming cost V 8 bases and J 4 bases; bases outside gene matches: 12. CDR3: CAHSRGQGGYEQYF. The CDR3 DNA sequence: TGTGCCCATAGTAGGGGACAGGGTGGATACGAGCAGTACTTC. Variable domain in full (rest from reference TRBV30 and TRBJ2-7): SQTIHQWPATLVQPVGSPLSLECTVEGTSNPNLYWYRQAAGRGLQLLFYSVGIGQISSEVPQNLSASRPQDRQFILSSKKLLLSDSGFYLCAHSRGQGGYEQYFGPGTRLTVT.

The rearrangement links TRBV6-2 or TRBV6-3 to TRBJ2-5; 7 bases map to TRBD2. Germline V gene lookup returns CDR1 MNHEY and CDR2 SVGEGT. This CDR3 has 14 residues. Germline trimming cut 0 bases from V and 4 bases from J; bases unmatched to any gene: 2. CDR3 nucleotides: TGTGCCAGCAGTTACTCCGGACTAGTAGAGACCCAGTACTTC. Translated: CASSYSGLVETQYF.

The CDR3 reads CASSPTTQGPYEQYF. Here the CDR3 DNA reads TGCGCCAGCAGCCCTACGACCCAGGGGCCCTACGAGCAGTACTTC. The chain carries TRBV5-1 and TRBJ2-7; D may be TRBD1 (6 bases). Trimming removed 4 bases at V and 2 bases at J, with 16 bases between. The CDR3 runs to 15 residues. Germline values: CDR1 SGHRS, CDR2 YFSETQ.

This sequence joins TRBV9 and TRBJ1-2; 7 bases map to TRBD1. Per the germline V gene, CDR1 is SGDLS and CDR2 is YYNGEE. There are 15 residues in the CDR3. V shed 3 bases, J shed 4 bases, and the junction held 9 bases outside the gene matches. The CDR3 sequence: CASSGRRDSFYGYTF. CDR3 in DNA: TGTGCCAGCAGCGGCCGCCGGGACAGCTTCTATGGCTACACCTTC.

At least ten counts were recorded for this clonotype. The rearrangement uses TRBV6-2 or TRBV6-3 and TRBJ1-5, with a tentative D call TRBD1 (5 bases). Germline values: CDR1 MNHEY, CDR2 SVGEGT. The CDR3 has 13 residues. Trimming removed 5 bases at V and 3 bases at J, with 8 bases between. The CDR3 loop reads CASSRGPNQPQHF. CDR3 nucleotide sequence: TGTGCCAGCAGTAGGGGCCCCAATCAGCCCCAGCATTTT.

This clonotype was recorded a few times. As DNA, the CDR3 is TGTGCCAGCAGCTACCGATCCGACAGGGCTGGCTACACCTTC. It yields the protein CASSYRSDRAGYTF. The V and J genes are TRBV7-2 and TRBJ1-2; 7 nucleotides line up with TRBD1. The CDR3 spans 14 residues. Germline V CDR1 and CDR2: SGHTA, FQGNSA. With 4 bases clipped from V and 7 bases from J, the junction kept 9 bases outside the gene matches.

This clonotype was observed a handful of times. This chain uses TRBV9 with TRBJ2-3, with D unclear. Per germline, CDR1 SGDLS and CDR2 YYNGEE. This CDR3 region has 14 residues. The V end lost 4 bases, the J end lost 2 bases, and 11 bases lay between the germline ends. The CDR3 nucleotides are TGTGCCAGCAGCCTACATGACAACACAGATACGCAGTATTTT. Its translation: CASSLHDNTDTQYF.

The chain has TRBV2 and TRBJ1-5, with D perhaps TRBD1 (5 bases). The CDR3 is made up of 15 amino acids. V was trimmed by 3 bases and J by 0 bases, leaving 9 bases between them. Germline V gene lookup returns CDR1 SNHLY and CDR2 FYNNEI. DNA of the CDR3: TGTGCCAGCAGTGACAGGGCTTATAGCAATCAGCCCCAGCATTTT. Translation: CASSDRAYSNQPQHF.

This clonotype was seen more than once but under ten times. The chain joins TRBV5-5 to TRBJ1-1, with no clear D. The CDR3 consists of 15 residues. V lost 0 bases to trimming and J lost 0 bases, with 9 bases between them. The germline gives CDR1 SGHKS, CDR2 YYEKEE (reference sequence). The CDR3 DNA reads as TGTGCCAGCAGCTTGGGTCGGGGTATGAACACTGAAGCTTTCTTT. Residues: CASSLGRGMNTEAFF.

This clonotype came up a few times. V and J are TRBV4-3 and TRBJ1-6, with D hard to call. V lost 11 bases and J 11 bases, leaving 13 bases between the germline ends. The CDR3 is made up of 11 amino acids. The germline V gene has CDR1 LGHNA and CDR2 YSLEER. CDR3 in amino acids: CACPGVPPLHF. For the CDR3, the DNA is TGCGCCTGCCCGGGAGTGCCACCCCTCCACTTT.

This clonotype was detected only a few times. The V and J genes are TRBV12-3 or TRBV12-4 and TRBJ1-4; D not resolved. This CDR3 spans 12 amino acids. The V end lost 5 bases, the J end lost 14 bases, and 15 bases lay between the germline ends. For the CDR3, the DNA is TGTGCCAGCAGTCCCCCCGCCGGGGTTCTGTTTTTT. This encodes CASSPPAGVLFF.

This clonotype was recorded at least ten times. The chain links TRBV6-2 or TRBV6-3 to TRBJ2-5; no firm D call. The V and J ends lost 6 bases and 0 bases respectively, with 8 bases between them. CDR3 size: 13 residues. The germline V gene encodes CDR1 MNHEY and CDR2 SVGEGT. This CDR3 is CASRTRYQETQYF. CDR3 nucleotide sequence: TGTGCCAGCAGAACCAGGTACCAAGAGACCCAGTACTTC.

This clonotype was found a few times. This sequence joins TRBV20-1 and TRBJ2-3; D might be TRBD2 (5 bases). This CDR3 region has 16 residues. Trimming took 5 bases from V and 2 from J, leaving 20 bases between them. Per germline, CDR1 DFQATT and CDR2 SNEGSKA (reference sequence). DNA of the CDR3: TGCAGTGCTCCCCAAGGGCGCGGGTCCTCCACAGATACGCAGTATTTT. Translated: CSAPQGRGSSTDTQYF.

In nucleotides, the CDR3 is TGTGCCAGCAGGCTTGCAGGGTTCCATGAGCAGTTCTTC. Translation: CASRLAGFHEQFF. The chain recombines TRBV6-2 or TRBV6-3 with TRBJ2-1; tentative D call: TRBD1 (5 bases). With 6 bases removed from V and 8 bases from J, the gap between germline ends came to 14 bases. Germline V lookup: CDR1 MNHEY, CDR2 SVGEGT. The CDR3 is made up of 13 amino acids.

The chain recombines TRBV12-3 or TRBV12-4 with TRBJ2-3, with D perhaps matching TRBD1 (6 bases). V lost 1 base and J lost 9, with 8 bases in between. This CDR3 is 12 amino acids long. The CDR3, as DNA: TGTGCCAGCAGTTTAGGCAGGGGCACGCAGTATTTT. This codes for CASSLGRGTQYF.

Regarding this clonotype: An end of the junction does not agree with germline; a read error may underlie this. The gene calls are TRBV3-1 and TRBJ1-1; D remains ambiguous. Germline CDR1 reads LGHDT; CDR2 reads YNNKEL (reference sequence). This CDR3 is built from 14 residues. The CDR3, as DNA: TGTGCCAGCAGCCATAGATATCTGCACACAGAAGCTTTCTTT. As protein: CASSHRYLHTEAFF.